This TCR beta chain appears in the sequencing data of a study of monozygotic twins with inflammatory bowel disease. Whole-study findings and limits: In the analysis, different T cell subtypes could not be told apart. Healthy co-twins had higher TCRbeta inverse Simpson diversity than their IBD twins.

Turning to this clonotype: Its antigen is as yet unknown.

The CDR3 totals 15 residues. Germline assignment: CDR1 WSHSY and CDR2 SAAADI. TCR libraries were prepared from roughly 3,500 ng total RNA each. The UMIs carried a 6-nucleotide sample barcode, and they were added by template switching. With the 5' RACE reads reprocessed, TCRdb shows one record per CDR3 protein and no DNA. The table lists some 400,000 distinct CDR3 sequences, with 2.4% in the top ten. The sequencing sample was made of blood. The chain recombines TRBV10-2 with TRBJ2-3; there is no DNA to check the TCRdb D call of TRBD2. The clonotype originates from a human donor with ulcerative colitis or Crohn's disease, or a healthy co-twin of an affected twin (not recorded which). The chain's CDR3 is CASLLAGGGADTQYF.